This is a list of T cell receptor beta chains from one sample in a study of blood T cell repertoires in COVID-19. Clones were sequenced by immunoSEQ multiplex PCR, and TCRdb holds only the in-frame ones, with some missing. Of fewer than 300,000 clones in the sample, approximately 85% were seen once. Specimen: peripheral blood. The origin of the receptors is a human donor with COVID-19, enrolled during active disease. The donor label of this sample is uncertain. Each CDR3 is given with its conserved first and last residue. A D gene is named only where the DNA matches it firmly. A row's size may be missing; if present it is once, few, many or a size class.

NA | TRBJ1-1 | NA | TRBV12-1 | TGTGCCAGCAGCTTCCCAGGGGGTCAAGGGAAGAAGAACACTGAAGCTTTCTTT | CASSFPGGQGKKNTEAFF
NA | TRBJ1-1 | NA | TRBV5-4 | TGCGCCATGGGCTTAAACACTGAAGCTTTCTTT | CAMGLNTEAFF
NA | TRBJ2-7 | NA | TRBV11-2 | TGTGCCAGCAGCTTAGATGGGGCTAGGTCAGGCGAGCAGTACTTC | CASSLDGARSGEQYF
NA | TRBJ2-3 | NA | TRBV28 | TGTGCCAGCAGCTGGAGCGGGACAAGCACAGATACGCAGTATTTT | CASSWSGTSTDTQYF
NA | TRBJ1-5 | NA | TRBV27 | TGTGCCAGCAGTTCACGGGCGGGTCAGCCCCAGCATTTT | CASSSRAGQPQHF
NA | TRBJ2-2 | NA | TRBV2 | TGTGCCAGCAGCCTCGGGAGAGGAGAACACACCGGGGAGCTGTTTTTT | CASSLGRGEHTGELFF
NA | TRBJ1-2 | NA | TRBV6-5 | TGTGCCAGCAGTTACTCGCTAGGTATCTATGGCTACACCTTC | CASSYSLGIYGYTF
NA | TRBJ2-1 | TRBD1 | TRBV5-1 | TGCGCCAGCAGCTTGATAGGGACAGGGGAGTTCAATGAGCAGTTCTTC | CASSLIGTGEFNEQFF
NA | TRBJ2-1 | TRBD2 | TRBV10-3 | TGTGCCACGAGCGGGAGACCCGGCAATGAGCAGTTCTTC | CATSGRPGNEQFF
NA | TRBJ2-5 | NA | TRBV6-5 | TGTGCCAGCAGCGACTTTCCACAGGGTGGAGAGACCCAGTACTTC | CASSDFPQGGETQYF
NA | TRBJ1-2 | NA | TRBV2 | TGTGCCAGCAGTGACTACGGCAGGGAGGGCTATGGCTACACCTTC | CASSDYGREGYGYTF
NA | TRBJ2-5 | TRBD1 | TRBV6-6 | TGTGCCAGCAGTCGGGACAGCTGGGGAGAGACCCAGTACTTC | CASSRDSWGETQYF
NA | TRBJ2-2 | TRBD2 | TRBV4-3 | TGCGCCAGCAGCCCCTGGACTAGCCCCAGGGGTACCGGGGAGCTGTTTTTT | CASSPWTSPRGTGELFF
NA | TRBJ2-5 | TRBD1 | TRBV5-4 | TGTGCCAGCCTTTCCCAGGGGGTTCAAGAGACCCAGTACTTC | CASLSQGVQETQYF
NA | TRBJ2-3 | TRBD2 | TRBV11-2 | TGTGCCAGCAGTCACTGGGAGGGGCCGGCAGATACGCAGTATTTT | CASSHWEGPADTQYF
NA | TRBJ1-5 | NA | TRBV18 | TGTGCCAGCTCACCACCCGGGGGTGGGAATCAGCCCCAGCATTTT | CASSPPGGGNQPQHF
NA | TRBJ2-5 | NA | TRBV24-1 | TGTGCCACCAGTGATCCCTCCATTTCGGGGAGGCGATACCAAGAGACCCAGTACTTC | CATSDPSISGRRYQETQYF
NA | TRBJ1-2 | NA | TRBV28 | TGTGCCAGCAGTCCCAGAGATGGGCAGGGTTACACCTTC | CASSPRDGQGYTF
NA | TRBJ1-5 | NA | TRBV30 | TGTGCCTGGAGTTGGACACGGAGCAATAGCAATCAGCCCCAGCATTTT | CAWSWTRSNSNQPQHF
NA | TRBJ2-5 | NA | TRBV19 | TGTGCCAGTAGTCCCGGAGGGGTAGAAGAGACCCAGTACTTC | CASSPGGVEETQYF
few | TRBJ2-7 | NA | TRBV23-1 | TGCGCCAGCAGTCAGCCCGGACGGACTGGAACCTACGAGCAGTACTTC | CASSQPGRTGTYEQYF
NA | TRBJ1-1 | TRBD1 | TRBV12-5 | TGTGCTAGTGAATTCGGGACAGGCCCTTCTGAAGCTTTCTTT | CASEFGTGPSEAFF
NA | TRBJ2-6 | TRBD2 | TRBV28 | TGTGCCAGCAGTTCTTACACTAGCGGGGCCCTCTCTGGGGCCAACGTCCTGACTTTC | CASSSYTSGALSGANVLTF
NA | TRBJ1-1 | NA | TRBV9 | TGTGCCAGCAGCGTAGGGGCCTTACAGTTCAACACTGAAGCTTTCTTT | CASSVGALQFNTEAFF
NA | TRBJ2-2 | NA | TRBV18 | TGTGCCAGCTCACCTGTGGCGGGCGGAAACACCGGGGAGCTGTTTTTT | CASSPVAGGNTGELFF
NA | TRBJ2-1 | TRBD1 | TRBV7-3 | TGTGCCAGCAGCGCACAGGGGCCGCCGAAGTTCTTC | CASSAQGPPKFF
NA | TRBJ2-7 | NA | TRBV9 | TGTGCCAGCAGCGTAGGGGGACTGGACTCCTACGAGCAGTACTTC | CASSVGGLDSYEQYF
NA | TRBJ2-1 | TRBD2 | TRBV7-6 | TGTGCCAGCAGCCAAGCGGGAGGGCCGGAGAATGAGCAGTTCTTC | CASSQAGGPENEQFF
NA | TRBJ2-7 | TRBD2 | TRBV10-1 | TGCGCCAGCAGTGAAGCTGGGGGACTAGCGGGATACGAGCAGTACTTC | CASSEAGGLAGYEQYF
NA | TRBJ2-1 | NA | TRBV5-1 | TGCGCCAGCAGCCAAGGACAGCAAACTTCCTACAATGAGCAGTTCTTC | CASSQGQQTSYNEQFF
NA | TRBJ1-1 | NA | TRBV19 | TGTGCCAGTACTCTAAGGGAGGGCTACACTGAAGCTTTCTTT | CASTLREGYTEAFF
NA | TRBJ1-4 | NA | TRBV28 | TGTGCCAGCAGTTTAATGGACAGTCCCAATGAAAAACTGTTTTTT | CASSLMDSPNEKLFF
NA | TRBJ2-5 | TRBD2 | TRBV3-1/TRBV3-2 | TGTGCCAGCACCCGAGGACTAGCGGGAGGGGAGACCCAGTACTTC | CASTRGLAGGETQYF
NA | TRBJ1-2 | TRBD1 | TRBV7-9 | TGTGCCAGCAACCCAGGGGACAGCCTCTATGGCTACACCTTC | CASNPGDSLYGYTF
NA | TRBJ2-1 | TRBD1 | TRBV6-5 | TGTGCCAGCAAGGATTCCTCAGGGACAGCGAATGAGCAGTTCTTC | CASKDSSGTANEQFF